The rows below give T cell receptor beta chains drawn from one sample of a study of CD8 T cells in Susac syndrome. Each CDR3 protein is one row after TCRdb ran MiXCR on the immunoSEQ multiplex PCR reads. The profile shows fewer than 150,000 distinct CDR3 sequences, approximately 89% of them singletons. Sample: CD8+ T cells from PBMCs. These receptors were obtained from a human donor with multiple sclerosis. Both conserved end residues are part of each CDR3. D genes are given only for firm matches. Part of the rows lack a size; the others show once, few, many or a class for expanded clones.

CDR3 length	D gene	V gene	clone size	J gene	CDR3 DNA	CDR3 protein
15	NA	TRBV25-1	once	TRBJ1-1	TGTGCCAGCAGTGAATCAAGGGGGGTCGACACTGAAGCTTTCTTT	CASSESRGVDTEAFF
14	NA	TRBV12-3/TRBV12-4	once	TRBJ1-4	TGTGCCAGCAGTTTAAGAGGGGACGGAGAAAAACTGTTTTTT	CASSLRGDGEKLFF
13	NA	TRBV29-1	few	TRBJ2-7	TGCAGCGTCACAGGGTTACTCTCCTACGAGCAGTACTTC	CSVTGLLSYEQYF
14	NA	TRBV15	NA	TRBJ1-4	TGTGCCACCAGCAGAGTAACGGGGGGCGAAAAACTGTTTTTT	CATSRVTGGEKLFF
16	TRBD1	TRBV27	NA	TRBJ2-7	TGTGCCAGCAGTTTCGTTCTCGGGACAGGGCCATACGAGCAGTACTTC	CASSFVLGTGPYEQYF
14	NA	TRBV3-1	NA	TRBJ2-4	TGTGCCAGCAGCCAAGCACTAGCCGGGAACATTCAGTACTTC	CASSQALAGNIQYF
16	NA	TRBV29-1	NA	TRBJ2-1	TGCAGCGTTGAAGGTGAGGGACCTCTTCCCTACAATGAGCAGTTCTTC	CSVEGEGPLPYNEQFF
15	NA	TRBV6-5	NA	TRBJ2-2	TGTGCCAGCAGTTACTCGACGGCCGGAACCGGGGAGCTGTTTTTT	CASSYSTAGTGELFF
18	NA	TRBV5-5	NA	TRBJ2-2	TGTGCCAGCAGCTTGGATGGCCGGGACATGATGAAGGGCGGGGAGCTGTTTTTT	CASSLDGRDMMKGGELFF
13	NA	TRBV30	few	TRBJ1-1	TGTGCCTGGAGTGTCAAGATGAACACTGAAGCTTTCTTT	CAWSVKMNTEAFF
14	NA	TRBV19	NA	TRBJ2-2	TGTGCCAGTAGTTTCGGGATTCACACCGGGGAGCTGTTTTTT	CASSFGIHTGELFF
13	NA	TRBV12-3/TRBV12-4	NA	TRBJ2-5	TGTGCCAGCAGTCCCGGGGCAGAAGAGACCCAGTACTTC	CASSPGAEETQYF
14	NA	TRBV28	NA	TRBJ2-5	TGTGCCAGCAGTCCCCCGACCTTACAAGAGACCCAGTACTTC	CASSPPTLQETQYF
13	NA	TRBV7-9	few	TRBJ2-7	TGTGCCAGCAGCTTAATACAGTCCTACGAGCAGTACTTC	CASSLIQSYEQYF
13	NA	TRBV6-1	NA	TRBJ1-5	TGTGCCAGCGGCCGGACAGCGGGACAGCCCCAGCATTTT	CASGRTAGQPQHF
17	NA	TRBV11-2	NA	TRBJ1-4	TGTGCCAGCAGCTTCCTCCCCACCGGGGCAACTAATGAAAAACTGTTTTTT	CASSFLPTGATNEKLFF
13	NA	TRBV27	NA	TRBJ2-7	TGTGCCAGCAGTTTACACAGAGATTACGAGCAGTACTTC	CASSLHRDYEQYF
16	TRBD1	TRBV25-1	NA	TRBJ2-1	TGTGCCAGCAGGGATTCTACAGGGGGCGCCTACAATGAGCAGTTCTTC	CASRDSTGGAYNEQFF
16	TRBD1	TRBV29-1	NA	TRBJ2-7	TGCAGCGTTGAATTTTTGGGACAGGGGAGAGACGGGGAGCAGTACTTC	CSVEFLGQGRDGEQYF
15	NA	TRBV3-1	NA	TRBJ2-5	TGTGCCAGCAGCCAAGGAAGGGCTCCCATGGAGCCCCAGTACTTC	CASSQGRAPMEPQYF
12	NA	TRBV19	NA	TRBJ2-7	TGTGCCAGTAGTATGGGATCTTTCGAGCAGTACTTC	CASSMGSFEQYF
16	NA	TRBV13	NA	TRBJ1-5	TGTGCCAGCAGCTTAGGCCTAAGACAGATGAATCAGCCCCAGCATTTT	CASSLGLRQMNQPQHF
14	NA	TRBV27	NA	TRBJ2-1	TGTGCCAGCAGTTGGGACTCCTATTACAATGAGCAGTTCTTC	CASSWDSYYNEQFF
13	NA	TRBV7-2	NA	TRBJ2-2	TGTGCCACTTTATATAGGGGCGCCGGGGAGCTGTTTTTT	CATLYRGAGELFF
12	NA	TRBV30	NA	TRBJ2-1	TGTGCCTGGGCGATATCCTACAATGAGCAGTTCTTC	CAWAISYNEQFF
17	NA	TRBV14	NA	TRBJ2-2	TGTGCCAGCAGCCAAGATCACCCTAGCAGAGGAACCGGGGAGCTGTTTTTT	CASSQDHPSRGTGELFF
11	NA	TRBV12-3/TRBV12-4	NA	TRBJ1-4	TGTGCCAGCAGTTTCGCGGAAAAACTGTTTTTT	CASSFAEKLFF
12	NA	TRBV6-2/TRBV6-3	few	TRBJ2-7	TGTGCCAGCAGTTACGAAGGCTACGAGCAGTACTTC	CASSYEGYEQYF
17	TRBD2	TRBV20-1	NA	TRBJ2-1	TGCAGTGCTAGAGACCCCTCCACTAGCGGGATACTTGATGAGCAGTTCTTC	CSARDPSTSGILDEQFF
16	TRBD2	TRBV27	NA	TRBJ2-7	TGTGCCAGCAGTTTAGTTCCGGCGGGAGAGGGTAACGAGCAGTACTTC	CASSLVPAGEGNEQYF
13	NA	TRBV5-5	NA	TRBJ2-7	TGTGCCAGCAGCTCCGGGTACTCCTACGAGCAGTACTTC	CASSSGYSYEQYF